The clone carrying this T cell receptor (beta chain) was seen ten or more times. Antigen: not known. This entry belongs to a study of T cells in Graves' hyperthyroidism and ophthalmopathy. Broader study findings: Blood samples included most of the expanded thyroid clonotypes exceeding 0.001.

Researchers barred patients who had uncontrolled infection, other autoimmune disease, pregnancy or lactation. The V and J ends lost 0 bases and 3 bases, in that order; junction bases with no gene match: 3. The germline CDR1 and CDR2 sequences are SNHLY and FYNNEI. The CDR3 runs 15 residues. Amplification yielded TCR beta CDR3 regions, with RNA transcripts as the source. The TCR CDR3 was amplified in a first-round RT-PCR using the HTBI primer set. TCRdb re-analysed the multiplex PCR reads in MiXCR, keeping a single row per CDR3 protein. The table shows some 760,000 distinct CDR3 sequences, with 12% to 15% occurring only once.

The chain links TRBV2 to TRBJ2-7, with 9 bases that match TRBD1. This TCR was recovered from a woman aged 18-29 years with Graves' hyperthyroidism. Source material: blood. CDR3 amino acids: CASSEARDRVYEQYF. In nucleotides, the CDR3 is TGTGCCAGCAGTGAAGCCCGGGACAGGGTCTACGAGCAGTACTTC.